A single sample gave rise to the 4 T cell receptor beta chains below, sequenced in a study of T cell responses to AZD1222 COVID-19 vaccine. Using immunoSEQ multiplex PCR, the repertoire was profiled, and TCRdb retains in-frame clones only, with some absent. This sample carries approximately 160,000 clones, around 91% of them seen once, and the ten largest clones take approximately 5.3%. Sequencing was performed on peripheral blood, taken on day 0 of AZD1222 vaccination. Every receptor here comes from an adult in good health.

This clone was picked up a small number of times. The chain couples TRBV18 to TRBJ1-1; possible D gene TRBD1, 6 bases. The CDR3 is made up of 15 amino acids. Deletions cut 6 bases from V and 5 bases from J, with 19 bases between. CDR1 is KGHSH and CDR2 is LQKENI in the germline V gene. The CDR3 protein is CASSPNRDRGTEAFF. The CDR3 nucleotides are TGTGCCAGCTCTCCAAACAGGGACCGAGGGACTGAAGCTTTCTTT.

With regard to this clone: Other DNA sequences in this specimen translate into the identical CDR3. The V call is TRBV11-2, the J call TRBJ1-2, with a possible D match to TRBD1 (5 bases). V dropped 5 bases and J dropped 5 bases, with 12 bases sitting between them. Germline-derived CDR1 and CDR2 are SGHAT and FQNNGV. This CDR3 contains 13 residues. This chain's CDR3 is CASSPGTAYGYTF. CDR3 coding DNA: TGTGCCAGCAGCCCCGGGACGGCTTATGGCTACACCTTC.

The chain combines TRBV4-3 with TRBJ2-3; D is undetermined. V shed 1 base and J shed 8 bases, with 10 bases lying between them. Germline V gene data show CDR1 as LGHNA and CDR2 as YSLEER. The CDR3 contains 13 residues. DNA for the CDR3: TGCGCCAGCAGCCAAGTCATCCAGTCTACGCAGTATTTT. This gives the protein CASSQVIQSTQYF.

This chain connects TRBV5-1 to TRBJ2-1; weak D call: TRBD1 (6 bases). The germline CDR1 and CDR2 sequences are SGHRS and YFSETQ. Between the trimmed V and J ends, which lost 4 bases and 8 bases, there was a span of 16 bases. There are 14 residues in the CDR3. The CDR3 region has the DNA TGCGCCAGCAGCCATGGACAGCTAGAGGATGAGCAGTTCTTC. It is translated as CASSHGQLEDEQFF.